This T cell receptor (beta chain) is drawn from a study of T cells after yellow fever vaccination. Study-level findings and limits: The secondary response was weaker, and its peak arrived faster, on day 5 versus 15. A limited proportion of clonotypes was detected within both the CD4 and CD8 compartments.

The CDR3 spans 11 residues. V was cut by 3 bases and J by 4 bases, with 4 bases left in between. Germline loops: CDR1 SGHTA, CDR2 FQGNSA. A note on this clonotype: What it binds is not known.

By 5'RACE template switching, TCR cDNA was produced, with a universal primer site and UMIs added in the process. TCRdb independently ran MiXCR on the 5' RACE reads; one entry per CDR3 protein. The sample yields a few hundred thousand distinct CDR3 sequences, roughly 5.2% seen once. This receptor was identified in a man between 18 and 29 years old who received the YFV17D yellow fever vaccine. The input for sequencing was CD4+ T cells sorted from PBMCs, taken on the day of the yellow fever booster vaccination. This chain links TRBV7-2 with TRBJ2-7; no clear D gene. CDR3 bases: TGTGCCAGCAGCTTTAATTACGAGCAGTACTTC. This encodes CASSFNYEQYF.